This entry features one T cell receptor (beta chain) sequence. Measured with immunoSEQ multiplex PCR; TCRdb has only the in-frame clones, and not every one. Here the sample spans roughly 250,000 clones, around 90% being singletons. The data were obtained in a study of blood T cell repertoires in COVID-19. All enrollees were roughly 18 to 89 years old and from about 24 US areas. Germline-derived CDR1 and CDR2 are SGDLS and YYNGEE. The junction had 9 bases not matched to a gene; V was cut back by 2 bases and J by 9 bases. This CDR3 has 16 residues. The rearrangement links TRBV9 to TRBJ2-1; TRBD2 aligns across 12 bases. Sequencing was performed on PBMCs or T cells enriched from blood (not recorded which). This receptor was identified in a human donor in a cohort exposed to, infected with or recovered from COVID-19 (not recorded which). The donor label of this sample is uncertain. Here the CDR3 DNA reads TGTGCCAGCAGCGTCCCTAGCGGGGGGGCGGTTGTTGAGCAGTTCTTC. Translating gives CASSVPSGGAVVEQFF.